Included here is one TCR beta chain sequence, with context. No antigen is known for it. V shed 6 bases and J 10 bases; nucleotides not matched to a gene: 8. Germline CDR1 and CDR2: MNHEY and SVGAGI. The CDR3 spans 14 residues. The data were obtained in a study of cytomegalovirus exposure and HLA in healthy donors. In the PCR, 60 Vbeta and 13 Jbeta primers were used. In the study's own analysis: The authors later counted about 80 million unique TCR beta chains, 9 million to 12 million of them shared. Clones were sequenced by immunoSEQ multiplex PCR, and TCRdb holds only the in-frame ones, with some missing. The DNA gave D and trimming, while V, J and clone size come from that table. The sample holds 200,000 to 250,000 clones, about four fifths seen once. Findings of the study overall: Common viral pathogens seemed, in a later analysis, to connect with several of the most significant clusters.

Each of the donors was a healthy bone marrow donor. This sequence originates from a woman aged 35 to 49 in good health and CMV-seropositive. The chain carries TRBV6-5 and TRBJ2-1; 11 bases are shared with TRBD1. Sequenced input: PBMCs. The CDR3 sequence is CASRLGQGVFEQFF. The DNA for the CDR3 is TGTGCCAGCAGATTGGGACAGGGGGTATTCGAGCAGTTCTTC.